The rows below give T cell receptor beta chains drawn from one sample of a study of control samples from healthy donors and cancer patients. The repertoire was sequenced with immunoSEQ multiplex PCR; TCRdb's copy has only in-frame clones and lacks some. The data hold more than 95,000 clones, with around 87% observed a single time. Sequencing input: blood. All receptors come from a man aged 55 to 70 in good health. CDR3s include the opening cysteine and the closing phenylalanine or tryptophan. The D gene is left open where the match is weak. Not all rows give a size; the values are once, few, many and, for expanded clones, a class.

size: NA
V: TRBV6-2/TRBV6-3
length: 15
D: TRBD2
J: TRBJ2-7
CDR3: CASSSAGGGSYEQYF
DNA: TGTGCCAGCAGTTCAGCGGGGGGCGGGTCCTACGAGCAGTACTTC

size: NA
V: TRBV7-7
length: 13
D: TRBD1
J: TRBJ1-4
CDR3: CASSLGQGEKLFF
DNA: TGTGCTAGCAGCTTGGGACAGGGTGAAAAACTGTTTTTT

size: NA
V: TRBV28
length: 12
D: NA
J: TRBJ1-5
CDR3: CASSFGERPQHF
DNA: TGTGCCAGCAGTTTTGGGGAGCGGCCCCAGCATTTT

size: once
V: TRBV10-3
length: 13
D: NA
J: TRBJ1-1
CDR3: CAISETGWDEAFF
DNA: TGTGCCATCAGTGAGACAGGGTGGGATGAAGCTTTCTTT

size: NA
V: TRBV21-1
length: 13
D: NA
J: TRBJ2-7
CDR3: CASPMGESYEQYF
DNA: TGTGCCAGCCCGATGGGAGAATCCTACGAGCAGTACTTC

size: NA
V: TRBV5-5
length: 16
D: NA
J: TRBJ1-6
CDR3: CASSSTLDIGFSPLHF
DNA: TGTGCCAGCAGCTCCACGCTGGACATTGGTTTTTCACCCCTCCACTTT

size: NA
V: TRBV6-5
length: 15
D: TRBD2
J: TRBJ2-5
CDR3: CASSHELAGKETQYF
DNA: TGTGCCAGCAGCCATGAACTAGCGGGTAAAGAGACCCAGTACTTC

size: NA
V: TRBV24-1
length: 15
D: NA
J: TRBJ1-4
CDR3: CATSDSTARGEKLFF
DNA: TGTGCCACCAGTGATTCGACGGCCCGGGGGGAAAAACTGTTTTTT

size: NA
V: TRBV28
length: 15
D: TRBD2
J: TRBJ2-3
CDR3: CASSSSSGGAMAQYF
DNA: TGTGCCAGCAGTTCTTCTAGCGGGGGGGCCATGGCGCAGTATTTT

size: few
V: TRBV6-5
length: 13
D: NA
J: TRBJ2-5
CDR3: CASRTGNRETQYF
DNA: TGTGCCAGCAGAACAGGAAATCGAGAGACCCAGTACTTC

size: once
V: TRBV10-2
length: 14
D: TRBD2
J: TRBJ2-7
CDR3: CATRLAGGPDEQYF
DNA: TGCGCCACCAGACTAGCGGGGGGGCCAGACGAGCAGTACTTC

size: NA
V: TRBV5-4
length: 16
D: NA
J: TRBJ1-2
CDR3: CASSFRSNPSLYGYTF
DNA: TGTGCCAGCAGCTTTAGGTCAAACCCAAGTTTATATGGCTACACCTTC

size: NA
V: TRBV5-6
length: 14
D: NA
J: TRBJ2-7
CDR3: CASSSQGIDYEQYF
DNA: TGTGCCAGCAGCTCCCAGGGGATAGACTACGAGCAGTACTTC

size: NA
V: TRBV6-1
length: 14
D: NA
J: TRBJ1-1
CDR3: CASSDGGLGTEAFF
DNA: TGTGCCAGCAGTGATGGGGGGCTTGGCACTGAAGCTTTCTTT

size: NA
V: TRBV2
length: 14
D: NA
J: TRBJ2-7
CDR3: CASVSGAGSYEQYF
DNA: TGTGCCAGCGTCAGTGGGGCGGGGAGCTACGAGCAGTACTTC

size: NA
V: TRBV7-8
length: 13
D: NA
J: TRBJ1-1
CDR3: CASRDQQGTEAFF
DNA: TGTGCCAGCAGGGACCAGCAGGGCACTGAAGCTTTCTTT

size: NA
V: TRBV28
length: 15
D: TRBD1
J: TRBJ1-5
CDR3: CASSLAGGFNQPQHF
DNA: TGTGCCAGCAGTTTGGCAGGGGGGTTCAATCAGCCCCAGCATTTT